The next 16 T cell receptor beta chains were all read from a single sample in a study of CD8 T cells in ankylosing spondylitis. MiXCR was run by TCRdb on the 5' RACE reads, yielding one entry per CDR3 protein. Here the sample spans fewer than 250,000 distinct CDR3 sequences, 10% to 13% being singletons. The specimen sequenced was blood, either unsorted or a sorted T cell fraction (not recorded which). The source is a male donor with ankylosing spondylitis or in good health (not recorded which).

This clonotype was counted ten times or more. The gene calls are TRBV7-9 and TRBJ2-1; TRBD1 agrees at 7 bases. Per the germline V gene, CDR1 is SEHNR and CDR2 is FQNEAQ (reference sequence). V gave up 7 bases and J gave up 0 bases; unmatched junction bases: 9. The CDR3 runs to 16 residues. The CDR3 DNA reads TGTGCCAGCATGAAGGGGGCCCTGAGCTCCTACAATGAGCAGTTCTTC. Residues: CASMKGALSSYNEQFF.

This clonotype was recorded at least ten times. The chain uses TRBV5-1 and TRBJ2-5; tentatively, D is TRBD2 (6 bases). The CDR3 totals 13 residues. Germline CDR1 SGHRS, CDR2 YFSETQ. Trimming removed 5 bases from V and 5 bases from J, with 13 bases in between. The CDR3 region is CASRTGSEETQYF. As DNA, the CDR3 is TGCGCCAGCAGAACCGGGAGTGAGGAGACCCAGTACTTC.

This clonotype was counted ten times or more. The chain combines TRBV4-1 with TRBJ1-5; the D gene is possibly TRBD1 (5 bases). In germline, CDR1 is MGHRA, CDR2 YSYEKL. The V and J ends lost 0 bases and 6 bases respectively, with 12 bases between them. The CDR3 contains 15 residues. The CDR3 nucleotides are TGCGCCAGCAGCCAAGATCCGCAGGGCGGTCAGCCCCAGCATTTT. Protein sequence: CASSQDPQGGQPQHF.

This clonotype was seen only a few times. The rearrangement links TRBV29-1 to TRBJ2-7; D remains ambiguous. CDR1 is SQVTM, CDR2 ANQGSEA, per germline. The CDR3 length is 12 residues. The V and J ends lost 4 bases and 1 base respectively, with 8 bases between them. This CDR3 is CSVGKGSYEQYF. In nucleotides, the CDR3 is TGCAGCGTTGGCAAGGGTTCCTACGAGCAGTACTTC.

A remark on this clonotype: At one boundary the junction diverges from the germline segment, which might be a read error. This CDR3 reads CASSLGLAGGSEEYF. CDR3 sequence (DNA): TGTGCCAGCAGTTTAGGTCTAGCGGGAGGGAGCGAGGAGTACTTC. The chain links TRBV12-3 or TRBV12-4 to TRBJ2-7; 12 positions agree with TRBD2. This CDR3 region has 15 residues.

This clonotype was counted at least ten times. V is TRBV7-2 and J is TRBJ1-1, with unresolved D. V gave up 5 bases and J gave up 0 bases, with 19 bases separating them. The CDR3 is 17 amino acids. Germline V gene data show CDR1 as SGHTA and CDR2 as FQGNSA. The CDR3: CASSDPEDVYLNTEAFF. For the CDR3, the DNA is TGTGCCAGCAGCGACCCCGAGGACGTATACCTGAACACTGAAGCTTTCTTT.

This clonotype was picked up a small number of times. The V gene is TRBV30, the J gene TRBJ1-5, with D maybe TRBD1 (5 bases). The CDR3 is 14 amino acids. Germline loops: CDR1 GTSNPN, CDR2 SVGIG (reference sequence). The V and J ends lost 3 bases and 2 bases respectively, with 11 bases between them. The CDR3 coding sequence is TGTGCCTGGAGCGTAGACAGCGGCAATCAGCCCCAGCATTTT. Its translation: CAWSVDSGNQPQHF. The full variable domain, completed using reference TRBV30 and TRBJ1-5, is SQTIHQWPATLVQPVGSPLSLECTVEGTSNPNLYWYRQAAGRGLQLLFYSVGIGQISSEVPQNLSASRPQDRQFILSSKKLLLSDSGFYLCAWSVDSGNQPQHFGDGTRLSIL.

The chain uses TRBV20-1 and TRBJ2-1; no clear D. There are 14 residues in the CDR3. In germline, CDR1 is DFQATT, CDR2 SNEGSKA (reference sequence). Trimming removed 1 base from V and 6 bases from J, with 13 bases in between. The CDR3 loop is CSARAPLWGNEQFF. In DNA form, the CDR3 reads TGCAGTGCTAGAGCCCCTCTGTGGGGCAATGAGCAGTTCTTC.

There are many counts of this clonotype. This chain links TRBV11-2 with TRBJ2-4, with TRBD1 identical over 9 bases. The CDR3 runs 16 residues. V lost 5 bases and J lost 1; bases outside the gene matches: 6. CDR1 and CDR2 (germline): SGHAT, FQNNGV. CDR3 nucleotide sequence: TGTGCCAGCAGCCCAACAGGGGGCTACGCCAAAAACATTCAGTACTTC. Its translation is CASSPTGGYAKNIQYF.

The table lists this clonotype with many counts. This chain links TRBV5-1 with TRBJ1-4, with D hard to call. The V end was cut by 5 bases, the J end by 3 bases, with 14 bases between. The CDR3 spans 15 residues. Germline CDR1 reads SGHRS; CDR2 reads YFSETQ. The CDR3 spells CASREGGNSNEKLFF. CDR3 sequence (DNA): TGCGCCAGCAGAGAGGGAGGTAACTCTAATGAAAAACTGTTTTTT.

This clonotype was detected ten times or more. V gene TRBV2 combines with J gene TRBJ2-3, with 7 bases matching TRBD2. The CDR3 contains 18 residues. J lost 5 bases, V lost 2 bases, and 16 bases had no gene match. Germline V gene lookup returns CDR1 SNHLY and CDR2 FYNNEI. The DNA of the CDR3 is TGTGCCAGCAGTGAATCCGCGGGAGCAAACCCGGCGGGAGATACGCAGTATTTT. This gives the protein CASSESAGANPAGDTQYF.

The sample holds many counts of this clonotype. The V gene is TRBV20-1, the J gene TRBJ2-2, with TRBD2 identical over 7 bases. Germline-derived CDR1 and CDR2 are DFQATT and SNEGSKA (reference sequence). With V trimmed by 1 base and J by 4 bases, 9 bases remained unmatched. This CDR3 has 16 residues. CDR3 DNA: TGCAGTGCTAGAGCCCCAGCGGGATTATCCACCGGGGAGCTGTTTTTT. It specifies CSARAPAGLSTGELFF.

This clonotype was observed at least ten times. The rearrangement joins TRBV25-1 to TRBJ2-2, with unresolved D. Germline V CDR1 and CDR2: MGHDK, SYGVNS. V was clipped by 4 bases and J by 6 bases, with 9 bases between them. This CDR3 comprises 13 residues. CDR3 sequence (DNA): TGTGCCAGCAGTGGGCCTAAGGCCGGGGAGCTGTTTTTT. Encoded protein: CASSGPKAGELFF. Variable domain in full (rest from reference TRBV25-1 and TRBJ2-2): EADIYQTPRYLVIGTGKKITLECSQTMGHDKMYWYQQDPGMELHLIHYSYGVNSTEKGDLSSESTVSRIRTEHFPLTLESARPSHTSQYLCASSGPKAGELFFGEGSRLTVL.

The genes are TRBV5-1 and TRBJ2-3; 7 bases are a match to TRBD2. CDR1 is SGHRS and CDR2 is YFSETQ in the germline V gene. This CDR3 has 15 residues. V dropped 0 bases and J dropped 4; count of bases not matched to a gene: 5. The CDR3 loop is CASSLGGGEADTQYF. Written as DNA, the CDR3 is TGCGCCAGCAGCTTGGGGGGGGGAGAGGCAGATACGCAGTATTTT.

There are many counts of this clonotype. This chain links TRBV20-1 with TRBJ1-2; D is uncertain. Between the trimmed V and J ends, which lost 1 base and 8 bases, there was a span of 11 bases. Germline CDR1 is DFQATT and CDR2 is SNEGSKA (reference sequence). The CDR3 spans 12 residues. The CDR3 nucleotides read TGCAGTGCTAGAGGGGGTTTAGGCGGCTACACCTTC. It is translated as CSARGGLGGYTF.

To note about this clonotype: The missing conserved phenylalanine or tryptophan at the end of this CDR3 makes a read error likely. The genes are TRBV7-9 and TRBJ2-5; D may be TRBD1 (6 bases). Germline V CDR1 and CDR2: SEHNR, FQNEAQ (reference sequence). This CDR3 region has 13 residues. The CDR3: CALRGSTGETQYL. The CDR3 coding sequence is TGTGCACTCAGGGGTAGTACGGGAGAGACCCAGTACCTC.